These T cell receptor beta chains were read from a single sample in a study of OX40 agonist ivuxolimab in advanced cancers. Measured with immunoSEQ multiplex PCR; TCRdb has only the in-frame clones, and not every one. Altogether over 150,000 clones are present, 85% to 95% being singletons, with the ten largest covering 0.3% to 0.35%. Sequencing used CD4+ or CD8+ T cells sorted from blood, obtained in a trial of the OX40 agonist ivuxolimab. The receptors were gathered from an adult with an advanced solid tumor such as melanoma, head and neck, liver or kidney cancer. Each CDR3 is given with its conserved first and last residue. Each record gives: clone size, D gene, V gene, J gene, CDR3 DNA, CDR3 protein. The D gene is left open where the match is weak. Size is omitted from some rows. Given values are once, few, many or a class for expanded clones.

NA,NA,TRBV2,TRBJ1-3,TGTGCCAGCAGTGAACAGGGACCCTCTGGAAACACCATATATTTT,CASSEQGPSGNTIYF
NA,NA,TRBV6-5,TRBJ1-2,TGTGCCAGCAGTTACCGCCTATCCAGCTACACCTTC,CASSYRLSSYTF
NA,NA,TRBV27,TRBJ2-2,TGTGCCAGCAGTTTATGGGCAGGTAGTCCCGGGGAGCTGTTTTTT,CASSLWAGSPGELFF
NA,NA,TRBV15,TRBJ1-2,TGTGCCACCAGCCCCAAGGCCAGGGGCCGCTATGGCTACACCTTC,CATSPKARGRYGYTF
once,TRBD2,TRBV9,TRBJ2-5,TGTGCCAGCAGCGTAGCCCCGGTAGCGGGGGGGCGGGAGACCCAGTACTTC,CASSVAPVAGGRETQYF
NA,TRBD2,TRBV9,TRBJ2-1,TGTGCCAGCAGCGCGGAAGGGACTAGCGGCTACAATGAGCAGTTCTTC,CASSAEGTSGYNEQFF
NA,TRBD1,TRBV12-5,TRBJ1-2,TGTGCTAGTGGTTTCACGATGAGAGGGGGCGCTTACGGCTACACCTTC,CASGFTMRGGAYGYTF
NA,NA,TRBV7-9,TRBJ1-6,TGTGCCAGCAGCAGGGTTCCCAGCTCCTATAATTCACCCCTCCACTTT,CASSRVPSSYNSPLHF
NA,NA,TRBV7-8,TRBJ1-2,TGTGCCAGCAGCTCGACAGGAGGGGGCTATGGCTACACCTTC,CASSSTGGGYGYTF
NA,NA,TRBV2,TRBJ1-2,TGTGCCAGCAGGGCAGCTAACTATGGCTACACCTTC,CASRAANYGYTF
NA,TRBD2,TRBV7-9,TRBJ2-3,TGTGCCAGCAGCCCCCGGGCTAGCGGGGAAAGGCGGACAGATACGCAGTATTTT,CASSPRASGERRTDTQYF
NA,NA,TRBV11-2,TRBJ2-1,TGTGCCAGCAGCCCCGGGAATAGGATAAGACACAATGAGCAGTTCTTC,CASSPGNRIRHNEQFF
NA,NA,TRBV5-4,TRBJ1-6,TGTGCCAGCAGCTTTGAGCTTCGGGGGGATAATTCACCCCTCCACTTT,CASSFELRGDNSPLHF
NA,NA,TRBV7-9,TRBJ1-2,TGTGCCAGCAGCACTGAGGTGGGGGGAAGCAACTATGGCTACACCTTC,CASSTEVGGSNYGYTF
NA,NA,TRBV5-1,TRBJ2-1,TGCGCCAGCAGCTTGGGTCCGGGGACGCATGAGCAGTTCTTC,CASSLGPGTHEQFF
NA,TRBD2,TRBV7-7,TRBJ2-5,TGTGCTAGCAGCCCCCCCCCAGCGGGATTAATCGGGGAGACCCAGTACTTC,CASSPPPAGLIGETQYF
NA,NA,TRBV7-9,TRBJ2-7,TGTGCCAGCAGCCCGATGTCAGGACAGACCTTC,CASSPMSGQTF
NA,NA,TRBV7-2,TRBJ2-1,TGTGCCAGCAGCTCCGGTTTCGGGTACACTGAGCAGTTCTTC,CASSSGFGYTEQFF
NA,TRBD1,TRBV19,TRBJ2-3,TGTGCCAGTAACCAACAGGGGCGCACAGATACGCAGTATTTT,CASNQQGRTDTQYF
NA,TRBD1,TRBV7-8,TRBJ1-4,TGTGCCAGCAGCTCGGGACAGGGATTCGGAAAACTGTTTTTT,CASSSGQGFGKLFF
NA,TRBD1,TRBV5-4,TRBJ1-2,TGTGCCAGCAGCGAAATACCACAGGGGGACATATATGGCTACACCTTC,CASSEIPQGDIYGYTF
NA,NA,TRBV28,TRBJ2-7,TGTGCCAGCAGGTTTCCCGGGCCGTACGAGCAGTACTTC,CASRFPGPYEQYF
once,TRBD2,TRBV6-1,TRBJ2-1,TGTGCCAGCACTTTGGGTAGCGGGGATGGTGAGCAGTTCTTC,CASTLGSGDGEQFF
NA,NA,TRBV19,TRBJ1-1,TGTGCCTGTGGAGAATTGAACACTGAAGCTTTCTTT,CACGELNTEAFF
NA,NA,TRBV19,TRBJ2-3,TGTGCCAGTAGTATAGGAGGCGGCGCAGATACGCAGTATTTT,CASSIGGGADTQYF
NA,TRBD2,TRBV5-1,TRBJ2-7,TGCGCCAGCAGCTTGCATTCTAGCGGGGGCTCCTACGAGCAGTACTTC,CASSLHSSGGSYEQYF
NA,NA,TRBV6-6,TRBJ1-3,TGTGCCAGCAGTTACACCTCTACGGCAGCTGGAAACACCATATATTTT,CASSYTSTAAGNTIYF
NA,TRBD2,TRBV7-2,TRBJ2-3,TGTGCCAGCAGCTTTGGGACTAGGCGTTCGGATACGCAGTATTTT,CASSFGTRRSDTQYF
NA,TRBD1,TRBV7-8,TRBJ1-2,TGTGCCAGCAGCCCTCGACAGGGAAGCTACACCTTC,CASSPRQGSYTF
NA,NA,TRBV6-6,TRBJ2-3,TGTGCCAGCAGTTACTTGCTAGTGACAGATACGCAGTATTTT,CASSYLLVTDTQYF
once,TRBD1,TRBV28,TRBJ1-2,TGTGCCAGCAGTTTGGGAGACAGGGCTAACTATGGCTACACCTTC,CASSLGDRANYGYTF
NA,TRBD2,TRBV4-1,TRBJ2-1,TGCGCCAGCAGCCTAGGGGTACTAGCGGGGCAGTTCTTC,CASSLGVLAGQFF
NA,NA,TRBV4-3,TRBJ2-3,TGCGCCAGCAGCCAAGAGATAAAGGGGGTCACAGATACGCAGTATTTT,CASSQEIKGVTDTQYF
NA,NA,TRBV29-1,TRBJ2-5,TGCAGCGTCGCGGCGGGGACGGGGAAGGGAGAGACCCAGTACTTC,CSVAAGTGKGETQYF
NA,NA,TRBV27,TRBJ2-3,TGTGCCAGCAGTCTAGCCTCTACTAGACGCACAGATACGCAGTATTTT,CASSLASTRRTDTQYF
NA,NA,TRBV25-1,TRBJ2-1,TGTGCCAGCAGTGAAATCCAGGGTGGTCATAGACAGTTCTTC,CASSEIQGGHRQFF
NA,NA,TRBV7-9,TRBJ2-3,TGTGCCAGCAGCCGGCTCCGGGGAGACACAGATACGCAGTATTTT,CASSRLRGDTDTQYF
NA,TRBD2,TRBV10-3,TRBJ2-5,TGTGCCATCAGGGGGCGGGGGGGGCAACAGACCCAGTACTTC,CAIRGRGGQQTQYF
NA,NA,TRBV2,TRBJ1-5,TGTGCCAGCAGTGAAATGGTTCAGAGAGGGGAGCCCCAGCATTTT,CASSEMVQRGEPQHF
many,NA,TRBV11-2,TRBJ1-1,TGTGCCAGCAGCTTAGATGTTGAGGGAAAAGCTTTCTTT,CASSLDVEGKAFF
NA,NA,TRBV19,TRBJ1-2,TGTGCCAGTAGTTTGAGTGTCTTCCGGGGTGGCTACACCTTC,CASSLSVFRGGYTF
NA,NA,TRBV9,TRBJ2-5,TGTGCCAGCAGCGAGGACTACCAAGAGACCCAGTACTTC,CASSEDYQETQYF
NA,NA,TRBV6-1,TRBJ1-1,TGTGCCAGCAGTGAAGGGCCGGGGGCGAACACTGAAGCTTTCTTT,CASSEGPGANTEAFF
NA,NA,TRBV9,TRBJ1-4,TGTGCCAGCAGCCAAAGAGGGGGGCAGGATAATGAAAAACTGTTTTTT,CASSQRGGQDNEKLFF
NA,NA,TRBV27,TRBJ1-1,TGTGCCAGCAAGTGGGTTATGGGCGGAATTTCTGAAGCTTTCTTT,CASKWVMGGISEAFF
once,TRBD1,TRBV9,TRBJ2-5,TGTGCCAGCAGCGCAGGACAGGGCCTGCCGTACCAAGAGACCCAGTACTTC,CASSAGQGLPYQETQYF
once,TRBD2,TRBV7-2,TRBJ2-3,TGTGCCAGCAGCCCCGGGACTAGCGGGGGGGGAGTTACGCAGTATTTT,CASSPGTSGGGVTQYF
few,NA,TRBV6-1,TRBJ1-5,TGTGCCAGCAGTGAAGCTGGGCAGAGCAATCAGCCCCAGCATTTT,CASSEAGQSNQPQHF
few,NA,TRBV10-2,TRBJ1-4,TGCGCCAGCACCCGCGGGGGTGAAAAACTGTTTTTT,CASTRGGEKLFF
NA,TRBD2,TRBV30,TRBJ2-1,TGTGCCTGGGACCTGAGGACTAGCGTACCCTACAATGAGCAGTTCTTC,CAWDLRTSVPYNEQFF
NA,TRBD1,TRBV7-2,TRBJ1-1,TGTGCCAGCAGCGTTGGACAGGGAACTGAAGCTTTCTTT,CASSVGQGTEAFF
NA,NA,TRBV28,TRBJ1-5,TGTGCCAGCAGTCCGCGTCTGGGGATTCAGCCCCAGCATTTT,CASSPRLGIQPQHF
NA,NA,TRBV6-1,TRBJ1-1,TGTGCCAGCAGTGAGGCAATCTACACTGAAGCTTTCTTT,CASSEAIYTEAFF
NA,TRBD1,TRBV19,TRBJ2-7,TGTGCCAGTAGTCACCAAGACAGGGCCTACGAGCAGTACTTC,CASSHQDRAYEQYF
once,NA,TRBV6-6,TRBJ1-1,TGTGCCAGCAGTTCTACCCCGGGACTTAGGGGGACTGAAGCTTTCTTT,CASSSTPGLRGTEAFF
NA,NA,TRBV7-6,TRBJ1-3,TGTGCCAGCAGCGGACAGATTGGAAACACCATATATTTT,CASSGQIGNTIYF
NA,TRBD2,TRBV7-6,TRBJ2-1,TGTGCCAGCAGCCCCACGACTAGCGGCCGCTCCTACAATGAGCAGTTCTTC,CASSPTTSGRSYNEQFF
NA,NA,TRBV9,TRBJ1-2,TGTGCCAGCATGCACCCGCGGCGGGGCTACACCTTC,CASMHPRRGYTF
NA,NA,TRBV6-5,TRBJ1-5,TGTGCCAGCACCTCGTCCGGGGCCGGCAATCAGCCCCAGCATTTT,CASTSSGAGNQPQHF